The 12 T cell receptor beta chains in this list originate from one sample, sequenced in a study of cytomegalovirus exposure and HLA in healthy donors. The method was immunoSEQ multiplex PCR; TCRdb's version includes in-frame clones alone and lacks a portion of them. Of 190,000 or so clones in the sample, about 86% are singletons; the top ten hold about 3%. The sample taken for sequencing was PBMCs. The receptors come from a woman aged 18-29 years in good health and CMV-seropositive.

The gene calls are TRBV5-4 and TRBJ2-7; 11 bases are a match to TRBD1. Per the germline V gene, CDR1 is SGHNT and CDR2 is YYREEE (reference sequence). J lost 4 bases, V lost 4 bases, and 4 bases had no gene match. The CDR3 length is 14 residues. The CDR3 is CASSHGQGAYEQYF. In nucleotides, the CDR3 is TGTGCCAGCAGCCACGGACAGGGGGCGTACGAGCAGTACTTC.

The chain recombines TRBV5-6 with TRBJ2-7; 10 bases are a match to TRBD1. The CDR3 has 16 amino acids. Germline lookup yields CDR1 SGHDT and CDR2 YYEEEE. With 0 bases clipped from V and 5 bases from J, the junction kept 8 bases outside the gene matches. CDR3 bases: TGTGCCAGCAGCTTGGCCGAGGCAGGGACAGGGGACGAGCAGTACTTC. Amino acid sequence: CASSLAEAGTGDEQYF.

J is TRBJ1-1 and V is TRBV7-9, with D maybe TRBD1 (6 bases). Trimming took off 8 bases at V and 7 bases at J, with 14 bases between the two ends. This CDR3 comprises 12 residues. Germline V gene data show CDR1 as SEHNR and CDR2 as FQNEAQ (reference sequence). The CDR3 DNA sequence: TGTGCCAGCCGGACAGTTCGGGGTGAAGCTTTCTTT. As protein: CASRTVRGEAFF. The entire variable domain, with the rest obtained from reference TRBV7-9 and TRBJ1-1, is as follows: DTGVSQNPRHKITKRGQNVTFRCDPISEHNRLYWYRQTLGQGPEFLTYFQNEAQLEKSRLLSDRFSAERPKGSFSTLEIQRTEQGDSAMYLCASRTVRGEAFFGQGTRLTVV.

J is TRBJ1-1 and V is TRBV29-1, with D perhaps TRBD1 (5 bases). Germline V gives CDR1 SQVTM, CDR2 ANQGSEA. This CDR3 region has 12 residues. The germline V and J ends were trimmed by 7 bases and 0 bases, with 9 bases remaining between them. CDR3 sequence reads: CSAATVNTEAFF. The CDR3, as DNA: TGCAGCGCAGCGACAGTGAACACTGAAGCTTTCTTT.

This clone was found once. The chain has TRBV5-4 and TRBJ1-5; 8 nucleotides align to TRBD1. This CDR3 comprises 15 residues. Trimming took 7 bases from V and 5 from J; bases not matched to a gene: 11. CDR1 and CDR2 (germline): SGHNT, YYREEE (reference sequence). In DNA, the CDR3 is TGTGCCAGCCAGGACTGGGACAGGAGGGATCAGCCCCAGCATTTT. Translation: CASQDWDRRDQPQHF.

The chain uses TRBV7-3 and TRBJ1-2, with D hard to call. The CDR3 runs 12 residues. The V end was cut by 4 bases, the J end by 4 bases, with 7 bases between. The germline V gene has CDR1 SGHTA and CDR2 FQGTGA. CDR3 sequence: CASSSRSYGYTF. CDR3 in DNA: TGTGCCAGCAGCTCGAGGAGCTATGGCTACACCTTC.

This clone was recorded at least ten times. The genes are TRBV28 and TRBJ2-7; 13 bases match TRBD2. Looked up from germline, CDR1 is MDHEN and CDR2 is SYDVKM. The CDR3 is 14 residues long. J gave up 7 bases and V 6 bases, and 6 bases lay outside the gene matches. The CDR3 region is CASRPGLAGSEQYF. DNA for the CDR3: TGTGCCAGCAGACCGGGACTAGCGGGGAGTGAGCAGTACTTC.

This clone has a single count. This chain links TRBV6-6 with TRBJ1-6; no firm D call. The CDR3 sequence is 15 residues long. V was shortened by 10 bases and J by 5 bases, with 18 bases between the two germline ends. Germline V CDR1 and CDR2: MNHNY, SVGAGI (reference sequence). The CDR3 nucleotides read TGTGCCACGCGGCCATCCCTAGGAGATAATTCACCCCTCCACTTT. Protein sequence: CATRPSLGDNSPLHF.

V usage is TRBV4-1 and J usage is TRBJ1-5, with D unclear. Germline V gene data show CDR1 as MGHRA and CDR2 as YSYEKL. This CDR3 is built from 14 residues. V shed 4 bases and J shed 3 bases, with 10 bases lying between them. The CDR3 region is CASSLEADNQPQHF. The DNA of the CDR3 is TGCGCCAGCAGCCTCGAGGCGGACAATCAGCCCCAGCATTTT.

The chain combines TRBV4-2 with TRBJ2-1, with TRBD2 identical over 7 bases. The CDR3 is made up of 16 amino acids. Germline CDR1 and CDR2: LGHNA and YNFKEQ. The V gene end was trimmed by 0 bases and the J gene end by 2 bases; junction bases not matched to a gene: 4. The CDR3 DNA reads TGTGCCAGCAGCCAAGATAGGGAGGGAACCTACAATGAGCAGTTCTTC. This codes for CASSQDREGTYNEQFF.

CDR3 amino acids: CASSLNTQNTGELFF. In nucleotides, the CDR3 is TGCGCCAGCAGCTTAAATACACAAAACACCGGGGAGCTGTTTTTT. This chain connects TRBV5-1 to TRBJ2-2; D is unresolved. Germline-derived CDR1 and CDR2 are SGHRS and YFSETQ. The V end was cut by 2 bases, the J end by 2 bases, with 10 bases between. The CDR3 runs to 15 residues.

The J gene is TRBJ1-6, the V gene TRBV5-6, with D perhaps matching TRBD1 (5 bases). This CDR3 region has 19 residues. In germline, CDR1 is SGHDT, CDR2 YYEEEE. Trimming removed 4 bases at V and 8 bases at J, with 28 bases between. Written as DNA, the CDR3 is TGTGCCAGCAGCCCGGGGGGAGGTGAACGGCTTTTGGGATATTCACCCCTCCACTTT. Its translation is CASSPGGGERLLGYSPLHF.